What follows are 23 T cell receptor beta chains derived from one specimen sequenced in a study of CD8 T cells in Susac syndrome. Reverse transcription used about 0.45 to 1 ug RNA and random hexamers. Via MiXCR, TCRdb re-called the immunoSEQ multiplex PCR reads, giving one row per CDR3 protein. The sample carries around 170,000 distinct CDR3 sequences, around 92% recorded once. Material for sequencing was CD4+ T cells from PBMCs. The receptors were gathered from a human donor in good health.

This chain connects TRBV3-1 to TRBJ2-5, with D unclear. CDR3 length: 15 residues. The germline V and J ends were trimmed by 1 base and 5 bases, with 14 bases remaining between them. Per germline, CDR1 LGHDT and CDR2 YNNKEL (reference sequence). The CDR3: CASSQVRYPTETQYF. For the CDR3, the DNA is TGTGCCAGCAGCCAAGTTCGGTATCCCACGGAGACCCAGTACTTC.

J is TRBJ1-1 and V is TRBV20-1, with D unclear. Trimming removed 4 bases from V and 3 bases from J, with 15 bases in between. The length of the CDR3 is 14 residues. Per germline, CDR1 DFQATT and CDR2 SNEGSKA (reference sequence). As DNA, the CDR3 is TGCAGTGCTATAGAAGGACCCACCGACACTGAAGCTTTCTTT. It translates to CSAIEGPTDTEAFF.

V and J are TRBV12-3 or TRBV12-4 and TRBJ2-5, with no clear D. V was pared by 3 bases and J by 1 base, with 3 bases between. The CDR3 sequence is 12 residues long. The CDR3 bases are TGTGCCAGCAGTTTTGCCCAAGAGACCCAGTACTTC. It translates to CASSFAQETQYF.

V and J are TRBV5-1 and TRBJ2-7; TRBD1 might be the D (6 bases). CDR1 is SGHRS, CDR2 YFSETQ, per germline. The CDR3 is 16 residues long. V was trimmed by 4 bases and J by 0 bases, leaving 17 bases between them. CDR3 region: CASSEQGPTSSYEQYF. Here the CDR3 DNA reads TGCGCCAGCAGCGAGCAGGGGCCTACGAGCTCCTACGAGCAGTACTTC.

The J gene is TRBJ1-2, the V gene TRBV2; tentatively, D is TRBD1 (5 bases). The V end was cut by 7 bases, the J end by 2 bases, with 11 bases between. In germline, CDR1 is SNHLY, CDR2 FYNNEI. The CDR3 sequence is 13 residues long. CDR3 coding DNA: TGTGCCAGCAAGGGGTACACCAACTATGGCTACACCTTC. Amino acid sequence: CASKGYTNYGYTF.

The genes are TRBV10-2 and TRBJ2-5; 8 bases align to TRBD1. The junction had 0 bases not matched to a gene; V was cut back by 5 bases and J by 1 base. The CDR3 length is 13 residues. The germline V gene encodes CDR1 WSHSY and CDR2 SAAADI. This CDR3 is CASSQGAQETQYF. DNA of the CDR3: TGCGCCAGCAGTCAGGGGGCCCAAGAGACCCAGTACTTC.

This sequence joins TRBV7-2 and TRBJ2-5; weak D call: TRBD1 (6 bases). Trimming pared 5 bases from V and 5 bases from J, leaving 15 bases between. Germline CDR1 SGHTA, CDR2 FQGNSA. This CDR3 contains 14 residues. The CDR3 region is CASSPRAGVETQYF. The CDR3 DNA reads as TGTGCCAGCAGCCCTCGTGCAGGGGTCGAGACCCAGTACTTC.

The rearrangement uses TRBV20-1 and TRBJ1-2, with unresolved D. Germline CDR1 and CDR2: DFQATT and SNEGSKA (reference sequence). The CDR3 is 13 residues long. Trimming took 0 bases from V and 4 from J, leaving 9 bases between them. DNA of the CDR3: TGCAGTGCTAGAGACCCCCACAGCTATGGCTACACCTTC. Translating gives CSARDPHSYGYTF.

V and J are TRBV7-3 and TRBJ2-7; possibly TRBD1 for D (7 bases). CDR1 is SGHTA, CDR2 FQGTGA, per germline. This CDR3 spans 16 amino acids. V dropped 2 bases and J dropped 3 bases, with 17 bases sitting between them. CDR3 nucleotides: TGTGCCAGCAGCTTACGAGGAGGGGGCAAGGACTACGAGCAGTACTTC. It yields the protein CASSLRGGGKDYEQYF.

The chain combines TRBV11-1 with TRBJ2-5; maybe TRBD2 (6 bases). With 0 bases removed from V and 5 bases from J, the gap between germline ends came to 7 bases. Germline V CDR1 and CDR2: SGHAT, FQDESV (reference sequence). The CDR3 is made up of 13 amino acids. CDR3 sequence (DNA): TGTGCCAGCAGCTTAGCAGGGAGGGAGACCCAGTACTTC. The encoded protein is CASSLAGRETQYF.

Only one count was recorded for this clonotype. The chain has TRBV5-4 and TRBJ2-1; 11 nucleotides match TRBD1. From germline, CDR1 is SGHNT and CDR2 YYREEE (reference sequence). V was clipped by 0 bases and J by 13 bases; unmatched bases: 9. There are 15 residues in the CDR3. The CDR3 sequence is CASSLGDRGYLEQFF. The CDR3 region has the DNA TGTGCCAGCAGCTTGGGGGACAGGGGGTATTTGGAACAGTTCTTC.

The DNA of the CDR3 is TGTGCCAGTAGGTCCCAGCAAAGCTCCTACGAGCAGTACTTC. Its translation is CASRSQQSSYEQYF. This rearrangement joins TRBV19 to TRBJ2-7; no firm D call. The CDR3 covers 14 residues. Between the trimmed V and J ends, which lost 6 bases and 0 bases, there was a span of 12 bases. Germline V gene sequence: CDR1 LNHDA, CDR2 SQIVND (reference sequence).

Points on this clonotype: Germline and junction disagree at one end, which may indicate a read error. This chain links TRBV7-9 with TRBJ2-1; 7 positions agree with TRBD1. The CDR3 totals 13 residues. CDR1 is SEHNR and CDR2 is FQNEAQ in the germline V gene (reference sequence). CDR3 nucleotides: TGTGCCAGCAGCTCCATCGGGGACAGTAAGAGACTCTTC. Its translation: CASSSIGDSKRLF.

The chain uses TRBV6-5 and TRBJ1-5; D may be TRBD1 (5 bases). V was cut by 4 bases and J by 7 bases, with 14 bases left in between. This CDR3 is built from 14 residues. Germline lookup yields CDR1 MNHEY and CDR2 SVGAGI. DNA of the CDR3: TGTGCCAGCAGTTTTAGCGGGGCAGGCCAGCCCCAGCATTTT. Translation: CASSFSGAGQPQHF.

Only a few counts were recorded for this clonotype. This chain links TRBV7-9 with TRBJ1-1; D call uncertain. Germline values: CDR1 SEHNR, CDR2 FQNEAQ (reference sequence). V gave up 1 base and J gave up 5 bases, with 11 bases separating them. There are 14 residues in the CDR3. CDR3 residues: CASSLDRGRTEAFF. The CDR3 DNA follows: TGTGCCAGCAGCTTAGATCGAGGGCGGACTGAAGCTTTCTTT.

This sequence joins TRBV20-1 and TRBJ2-1, with TRBD2 matching 8 bases. The CDR3 length is 16 residues. Germline V lookup: CDR1 DFQATT, CDR2 SNEGSKA (reference sequence). The V gene end was trimmed by 0 bases and the J gene end by 8 bases; junction bases not matched to a gene: 12. CDR3 loop: CSARDGISGIGDEQFF. The CDR3 bases are TGCAGTGCTAGAGACGGGATTAGCGGGATAGGTGATGAGCAGTTCTTC.

V and J are TRBV28 and TRBJ1-1, with D possibly being TRBD1 (5 bases). The germline V gene has CDR1 MDHEN and CDR2 SYDVKM. The CDR3 is made up of 16 amino acids. Trimming shortened V by 7 bases and J by 0 bases, and 18 bases separated the two germline ends. Here the CDR3 DNA reads TGTGCCAGCACCGCTGGGGTTGGGGGTATGAACACTGAAGCTTTCTTT. Protein sequence: CASTAGVGGMNTEAFF.

The rearrangement links TRBV30 to TRBJ2-7; no firm D call. Looked up from germline, CDR1 is GTSNPN and CDR2 is SVGIG (reference sequence). CDR3 length equals 11 residues. The V end was cut by 0 bases, the J end by 4 bases, with 4 bases between. CDR3 coding DNA: TGTGCCTGGAGTGTGTGGTACGAGCAGTACTTC. Its translation is CAWSVWYEQYF. The full variable domain, with the rest looked up from reference TRBV30 and TRBJ2-7, is SQTIHQWPATLVQPVGSPLSLECTVEGTSNPNLYWYRQAAGRGLQLLFYSVGIGQISSEVPQNLSASRPQDRQFILSSKKLLLSDSGFYLCAWSVWYEQYFGPGTRLTVT.

In this sample, this clonotype turned up once. V usage is TRBV6-1 and J usage is TRBJ1-1; 7 nucleotides line up with TRBD1. The ends lost 5 bases at V and 4 bases at J; junction bases unmatched: 13. Germline lookup yields CDR1 MNHNS and CDR2 SASEGT. The CDR3 has 16 amino acids. The DNA of the CDR3 is TGTGCCAGCAGTAGAGGTAACAGGGGAGGGAGCACTGAAGCTTTCTTT. Amino acids: CASSRGNRGGSTEAFF.

The V and J genes are TRBV10-3 and TRBJ2-3; 7 positions match TRBD1. CDR1 and CDR2 from the germline V gene are ENHRY and SYGVKD. The CDR3 runs to 14 residues. The ends lost 4 bases at V and 10 bases at J; junction bases unmatched: 11. In DNA, the CDR3 is TGTGCCATCAGTGGAGACAGGGAATCAAGTTCGCAGTATTTT. It codes for CAISGDRESSSQYF.

In its sample, this clonotype was seen once. J is TRBJ2-1 and V is TRBV20-1, with 9 bases that match TRBD2. The CDR3 loop spans 16 amino acids. Germline CDR1 and CDR2: DFQATT and SNEGSKA (reference sequence). V was pared by 6 bases and J by 4 bases, with 13 bases of the junction left unmatched. The CDR3 DNA is TGCAGTGCGCCGCCGGGTGGGAGCGGGAGGTACAATGAGCAGTTCTTC. Translated, it gives CSAPPGGSGRYNEQFF.

This chain connects TRBV28 to TRBJ2-3, with 7 bases matching TRBD2. Germline loops: CDR1 MDHEN, CDR2 SYDVKM. The CDR3 length is 14 residues. The V gene end was trimmed by 7 bases and the J gene end by 0 bases; junction bases not matched to a gene: 4. The CDR3 loop reads CASNPSGSTDTQYF. In nucleotides, the CDR3 is TGTGCCAGCAACCCTAGCGGTAGCACAGATACGCAGTATTTT.

The rearrangement links TRBV6-1 to TRBJ1-2, with a tentative D call TRBD1 (5 bases). The CDR3 has 13 residues. CDR1 is MNHNS, CDR2 SASEGT, per germline. Trimming took off 3 bases at V and 7 bases at J, with 12 bases between the two ends. Written as DNA, the CDR3 is TGTGCCAGCAGTGAGATAGCAGGGACTGGCTACACCTTC. It yields the protein CASSEIAGTGYTF.